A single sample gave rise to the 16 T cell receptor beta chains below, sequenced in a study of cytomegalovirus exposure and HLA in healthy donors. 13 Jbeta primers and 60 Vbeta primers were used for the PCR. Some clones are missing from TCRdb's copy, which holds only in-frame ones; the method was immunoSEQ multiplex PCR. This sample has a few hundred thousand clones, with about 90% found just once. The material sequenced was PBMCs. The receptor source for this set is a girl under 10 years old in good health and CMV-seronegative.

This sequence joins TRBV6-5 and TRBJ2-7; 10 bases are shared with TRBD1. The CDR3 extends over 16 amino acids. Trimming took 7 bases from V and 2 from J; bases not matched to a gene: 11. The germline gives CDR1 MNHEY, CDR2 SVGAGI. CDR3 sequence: CASTHSPGTGAYEQYF. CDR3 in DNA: TGTGCCAGCACTCACTCTCCGGGGACAGGGGCCTACGAGCAGTACTTC.

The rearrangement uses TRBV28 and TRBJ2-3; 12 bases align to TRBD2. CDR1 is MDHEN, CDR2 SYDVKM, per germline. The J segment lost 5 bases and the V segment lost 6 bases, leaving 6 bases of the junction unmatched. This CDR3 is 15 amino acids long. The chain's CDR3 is CASRDTSGGRDTQYF. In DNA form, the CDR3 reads TGTGCCAGCAGGGATACTAGCGGGGGGAGAGATACGCAGTATTTT.

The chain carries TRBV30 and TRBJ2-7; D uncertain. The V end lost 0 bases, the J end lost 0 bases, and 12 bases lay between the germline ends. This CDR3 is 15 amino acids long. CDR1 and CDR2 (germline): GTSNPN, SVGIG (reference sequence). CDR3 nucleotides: TGTGCCTGGAGTGTACCCGGCAGGTTCTCCTACGAGCAGTACTTC. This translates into CAWSVPGRFSYEQYF.

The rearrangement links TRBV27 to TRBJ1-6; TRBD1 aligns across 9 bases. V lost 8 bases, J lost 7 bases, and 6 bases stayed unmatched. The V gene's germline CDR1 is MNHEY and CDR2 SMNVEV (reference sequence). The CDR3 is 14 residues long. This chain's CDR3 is CASGRTGVNSPLHF. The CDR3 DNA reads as TGTGCCAGCGGGAGGACAGGGGTAAATTCACCCCTCCACTTT.

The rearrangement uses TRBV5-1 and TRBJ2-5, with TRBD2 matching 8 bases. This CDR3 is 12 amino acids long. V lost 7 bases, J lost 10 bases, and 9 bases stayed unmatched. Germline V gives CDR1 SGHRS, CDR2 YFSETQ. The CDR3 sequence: CASAGSGADQYF. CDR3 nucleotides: TGCGCCAGCGCTGGTAGCGGGGCCGACCAGTACTTC.

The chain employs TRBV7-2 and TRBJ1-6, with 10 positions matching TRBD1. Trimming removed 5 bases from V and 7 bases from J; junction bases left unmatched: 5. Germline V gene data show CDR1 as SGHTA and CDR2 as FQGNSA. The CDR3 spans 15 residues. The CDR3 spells CASSPDRGLNSPLHF. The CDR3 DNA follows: TGTGCCAGCAGCCCCGACAGGGGGCTCAATTCACCCCTCCACTTT.

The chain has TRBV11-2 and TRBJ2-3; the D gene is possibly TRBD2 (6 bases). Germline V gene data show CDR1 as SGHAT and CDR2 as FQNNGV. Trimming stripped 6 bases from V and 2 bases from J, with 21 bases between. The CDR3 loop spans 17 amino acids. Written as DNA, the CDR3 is TGTGCCAGCAGTCCAAACCCGGGACTGACTTTCACAGATACGCAGTATTTT. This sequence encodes CASSPNPGLTFTDTQYF.

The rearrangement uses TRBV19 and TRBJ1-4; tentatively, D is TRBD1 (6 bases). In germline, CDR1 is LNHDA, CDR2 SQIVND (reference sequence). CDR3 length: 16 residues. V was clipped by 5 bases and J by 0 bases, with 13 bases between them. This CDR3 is CASSAPRTATNEKLFF. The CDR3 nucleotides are TGTGCCAGTAGTGCCCCCCGGACAGCAACTAATGAAAAACTGTTTTTT.

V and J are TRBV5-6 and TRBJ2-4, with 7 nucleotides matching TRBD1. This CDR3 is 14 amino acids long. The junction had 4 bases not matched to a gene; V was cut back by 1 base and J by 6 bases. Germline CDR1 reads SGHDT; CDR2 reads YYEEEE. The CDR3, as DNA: TGTGCCAGCAGCTTGAAGACAGGGCCAAACATTCAGTACTTC. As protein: CASSLKTGPNIQYF.

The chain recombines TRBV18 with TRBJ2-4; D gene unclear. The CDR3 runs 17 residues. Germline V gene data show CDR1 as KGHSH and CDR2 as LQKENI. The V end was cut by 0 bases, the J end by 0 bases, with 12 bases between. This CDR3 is CASSPPGSTSAKNIQYF. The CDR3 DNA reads TGTGCCAGCTCACCACCGGGCAGTACATCAGCCAAAAACATTCAGTACTTC. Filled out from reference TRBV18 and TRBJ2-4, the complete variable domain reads NAGVMQNPRHLVRRRGQEARLRCSPMKGHSHVYWYRQLPEEGLKFMVYLQKENIIDESGMPKERFSAEFPKEGPSILRIQQVVRGDSAAYFCASSPPGSTSAKNIQYFGAGTRLSVL.

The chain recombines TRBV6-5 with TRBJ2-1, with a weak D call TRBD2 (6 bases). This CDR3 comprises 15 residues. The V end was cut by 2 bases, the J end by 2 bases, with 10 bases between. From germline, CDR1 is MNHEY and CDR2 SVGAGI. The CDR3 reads CASSYTGATYNEQFF. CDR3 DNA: TGTGCCAGCAGTTACACGGGAGCGACCTACAATGAGCAGTTCTTC.

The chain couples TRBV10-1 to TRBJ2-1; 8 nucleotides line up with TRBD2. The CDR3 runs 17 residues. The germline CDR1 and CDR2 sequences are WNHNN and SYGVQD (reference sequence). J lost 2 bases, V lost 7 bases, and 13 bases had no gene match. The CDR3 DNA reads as TGCGCCAGCAATTATAGCGGGGCCGATCTGGCCTACAATGAGCAGTTCTTC. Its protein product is CASNYSGADLAYNEQFF.

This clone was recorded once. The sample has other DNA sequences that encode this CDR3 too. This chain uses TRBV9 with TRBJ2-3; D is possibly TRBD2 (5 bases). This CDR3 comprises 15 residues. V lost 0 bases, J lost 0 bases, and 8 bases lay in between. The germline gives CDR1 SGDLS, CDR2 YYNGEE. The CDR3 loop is CASSVAGTSTDTQYF. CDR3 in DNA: TGTGCCAGCAGCGTAGCGGGAACTAGCACAGATACGCAGTATTTT.

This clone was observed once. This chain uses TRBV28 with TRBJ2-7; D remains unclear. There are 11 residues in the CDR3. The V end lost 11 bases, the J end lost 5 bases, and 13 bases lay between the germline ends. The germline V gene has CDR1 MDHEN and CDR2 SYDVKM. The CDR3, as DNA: TGTGCCGTATCTAGTACCCACGAGCAGTACTTC. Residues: CAVSSTHEQYF.

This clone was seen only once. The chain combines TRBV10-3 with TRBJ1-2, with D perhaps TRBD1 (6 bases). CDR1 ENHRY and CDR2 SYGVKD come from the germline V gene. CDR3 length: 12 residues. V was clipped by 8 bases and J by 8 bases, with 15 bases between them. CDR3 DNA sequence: TGTGCCATCCTGACCGGACAGCCCGGCTACACCTTC. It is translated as CAILTGQPGYTF.

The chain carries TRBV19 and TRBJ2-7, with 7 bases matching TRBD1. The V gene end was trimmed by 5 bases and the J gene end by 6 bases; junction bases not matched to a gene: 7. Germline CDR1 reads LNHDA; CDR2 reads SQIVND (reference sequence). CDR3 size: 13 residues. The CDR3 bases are TGTGCCAGTAGTGTCGACAGGACAGGCGAGCAGTACTTC. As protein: CASSVDRTGEQYF.